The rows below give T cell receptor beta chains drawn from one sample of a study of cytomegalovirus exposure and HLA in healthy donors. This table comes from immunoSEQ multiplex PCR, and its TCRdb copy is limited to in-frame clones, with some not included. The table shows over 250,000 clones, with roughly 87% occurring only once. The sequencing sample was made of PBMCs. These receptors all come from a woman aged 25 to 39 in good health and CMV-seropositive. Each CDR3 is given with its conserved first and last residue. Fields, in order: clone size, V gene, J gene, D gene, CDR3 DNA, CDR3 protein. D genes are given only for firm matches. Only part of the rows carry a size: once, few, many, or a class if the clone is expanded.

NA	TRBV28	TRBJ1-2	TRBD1	TGTGCCAGCAGTTTAACAGGGGGCCTATTAGCTGAAGATGGCTACACCTTC	CASSLTGGLLAEDGYTF
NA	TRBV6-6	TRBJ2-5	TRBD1	TGTGCCAGCAGTTCACAGGGGTGGGAGACCCAGTACTTC	CASSSQGWETQYF
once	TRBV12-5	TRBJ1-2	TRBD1	TGTGCTAGTGGTTACGGACAGGGCGTCTATGGCTACACCTTC	CASGYGQGVYGYTF
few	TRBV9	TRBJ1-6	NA	TGTGCCAGCAGCGTAGGGGGAGGGTTTCCGAATTCACCCCTCCACTTT	CASSVGGGFPNSPLHF
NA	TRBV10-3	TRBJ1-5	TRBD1	TGTGCCATCGCACCGGGACAGGTTAGAAATCAGCCCCAGCATTTT	CAIAPGQVRNQPQHF
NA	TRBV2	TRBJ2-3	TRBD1	TGTGCCAGCGGGGTTACGGACAGGGGGGTACCCACAGATACGCAGTATTTT	CASGVTDRGVPTDTQYF
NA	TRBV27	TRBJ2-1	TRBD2	TGTGCCAGCAGCCTGGGGCTCCCCAGCGGGAGTAGCGATGAGCAGTTCTTC	CASSLGLPSGSSDEQFF
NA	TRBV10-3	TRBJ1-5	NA	TGTGCCATCAGTGAGTCTGGGGGTGGCAATCAGCCCCAGCATTTT	CAISESGGGNQPQHF
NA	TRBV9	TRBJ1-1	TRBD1	TGTGCCAGCAGCGTGGTGTCAGGGGGGTTGGACACTGAAGCTTTCTTT	CASSVVSGGLDTEAFF
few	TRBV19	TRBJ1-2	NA	TGTGCCAGTAGTCCGGACAGCCTCTATGGCTACACCTTC	CASSPDSLYGYTF
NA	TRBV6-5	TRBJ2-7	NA	TGTGCCAGCAGCCCTCAGACAGCTGCTATCTACGAGCAGTACTTC	CASSPQTAAIYEQYF
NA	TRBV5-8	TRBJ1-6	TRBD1	TGTGCCAGCAGCGCGGACAGGGATAATTCACCCCTCCACTTT	CASSADRDNSPLHF
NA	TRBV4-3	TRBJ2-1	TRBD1	TGCGCCAGCAGCCAAGAACCGGGACAGGGTTGGGACAATGAGCAGTTCTTC	CASSQEPGQGWDNEQFF
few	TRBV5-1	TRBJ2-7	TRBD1	TGCGCCAGCAGCTTGGTGACAGGGAGCTCCTACGAGCAGTACTTC	CASSLVTGSSYEQYF
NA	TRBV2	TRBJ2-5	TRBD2	TGTGCCAGCGGTACAGCGGGGGGGAATGGGGGAGAGACCCAGTACTTC	CASGTAGGNGGETQYF
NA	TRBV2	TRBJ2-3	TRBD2	TGTGCCAGCACCCCACTAGCGGGAGGCCCAGATACGCAGTATTTT	CASTPLAGGPDTQYF
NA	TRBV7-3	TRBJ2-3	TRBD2	TGTGCCAGCAGCTTACCTGGGACTAGCGGGAGAAATACGCAGTATTTT	CASSLPGTSGRNTQYF
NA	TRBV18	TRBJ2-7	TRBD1	TGTGCCAGCTCACGAGGTACAGGGGACGACGAGCAGTACTTC	CASSRGTGDDEQYF
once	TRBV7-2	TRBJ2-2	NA	TGTGCCAGCACAACGAAGCCTGTTAGGAACACCGGGGAGCTGTTTTTT	CASTTKPVRNTGELFF
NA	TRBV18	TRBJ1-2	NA	TGTGCCAGCTCACCGACGGCAGAGGGGACTATTTATGGCTACACCTTC	CASSPTAEGTIYGYTF
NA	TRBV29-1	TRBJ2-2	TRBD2	TGCAGCGTTGCCTCTAGCGGGAGCACCGGGGAGCTGTTTTTT	CSVASSGSTGELFF
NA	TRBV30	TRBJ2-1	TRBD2	TGTGCCTGGACGCGGGGGTTACTAGGAGAGCAGTTCTTC	CAWTRGLLGEQFF
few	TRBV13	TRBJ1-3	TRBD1	TGTGCCAGCAGCGACTCGGGACAGGGTGCGGGAAACACCATATATTTT	CASSDSGQGAGNTIYF
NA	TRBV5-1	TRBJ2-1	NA	TGCGCCAGCAGCTTGTCGGTGGGTGAGCAGTTCTTC	CASSLSVGEQFF
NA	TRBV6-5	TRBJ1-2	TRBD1	TGTGCCAGCAGTGGGACAGGGGAGAGCTATGGCTACACCTTC	CASSGTGESYGYTF
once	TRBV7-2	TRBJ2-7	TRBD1	TGTGCCAGCAGCTTAGTCCGGGACAGAAGATACGAGCAGTACTTC	CASSLVRDRRYEQYF
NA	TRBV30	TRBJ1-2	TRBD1	TGTGCCTGGAGTTACACAAAAACAGGGGGCTTGTATGGCTACACCTTC	CAWSYTKTGGLYGYTF
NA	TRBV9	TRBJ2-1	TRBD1	TGTGCCAGCAGCGTTGACAGGGTGGGGAACGGTGAGCAGTTCTTC	CASSVDRVGNGEQFF
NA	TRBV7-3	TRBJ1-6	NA	TGTGCCAGCAGCTTAACGGCGGTGTCACCCCTCCACTTT	CASSLTAVSPLHF
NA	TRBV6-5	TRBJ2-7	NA	TGTGCCAGCAGTTACACGCACGTCGGCCCCTACGAGCAGTACTTC	CASSYTHVGPYEQYF
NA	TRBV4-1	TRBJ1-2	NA	TGCGCCAGCAGCCAAGAAATGTTCGGCGCTAACTATGGCTACACCTTC	CASSQEMFGANYGYTF
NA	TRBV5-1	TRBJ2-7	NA	TGCGCCAGCAGCTGGGATAGTTCCTCATACGAGCAGTACTTC	CASSWDSSSYEQYF
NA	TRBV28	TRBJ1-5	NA	TGTGCCAGCAGTCCCGAGACAGGCAGCAATCAGCCCCAGCATTTT	CASSPETGSNQPQHF
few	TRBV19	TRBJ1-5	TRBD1	TGTGCCAGTAGTATCCCCAGACAGGGTGGCAATCAGCCCCAGCATTTT	CASSIPRQGGNQPQHF
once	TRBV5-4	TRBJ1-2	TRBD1	TGTGCCAGCAGCTTACAGGGGACCTATGGCTACACCTTC	CASSLQGTYGYTF
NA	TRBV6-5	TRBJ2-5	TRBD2	TGTGCCAGCAGTTACTCGAGGACTAGCGGGAAAGAGACCCAGTACTTC	CASSYSRTSGKETQYF
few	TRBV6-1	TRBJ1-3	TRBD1	TGTGCCAGCAGTGAACCGGGACAGGGGTCGGGAAACACCATATATTTT	CASSEPGQGSGNTIYF
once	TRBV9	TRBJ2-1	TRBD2	TGTGCCAGCAGCCCCCGGGGGGGCGGCCATGGGCAGTTCTTC	CASSPRGGGHGQFF
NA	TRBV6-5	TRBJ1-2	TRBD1	TGTGCCAGCAGTTCCTCGACAGGGTGGGGTGGCTACACCTTC	CASSSSTGWGGYTF